This is a list of T cell receptor beta chains from one sample in a study of shared clonotypes between healthy human individuals. The method was immunoSEQ multiplex PCR; TCRdb's version includes in-frame clones alone and lacks a portion of them. The data show around 1.9 million clones, around 93% seen once. The sequenced material came from naive CD8+ T cells from PBMCs. The receptors were gathered from a man aged 18 to 35 in good health. Some clones in this sample may be carry-over from other donors' samples. The CDR3 runs from the conserved cysteine through the conserved F or W. The D gene is left open where the match is weak.

CDR3 DNA,CDR3 protein,D gene,J gene,V gene
TGTGCCAGCAGCTGGGAGGGCTTTCAGCCCCAGCATTTT,CASSWEGFQPQHF,.,TRBJ1-5,TRBV7-2
TGTGCCAGCATCCTTTCCGGGACTCCAATCCTGGAGACCCAGTACTTC,CASILSGTPILETQYF,.,TRBJ2-5,TRBV7-9
TGTGCCAGCAGCCAACTTTGGAGTTCTAGCGCCCAAGAGACCCAGTACTTC,CASSQLWSSSAQETQYF,.,TRBJ2-5,TRBV4-2
TGTGCCAGCAGCGCACAGGCGGTAAATCAGCCCCAGCATTTT,CASSAQAVNQPQHF,.,TRBJ1-5,TRBV9
TGTGCCAGCAGCAAAAGGACAGCAATGAACACTGAAGCTTTCTTT,CASSKRTAMNTEAFF,.,TRBJ1-1,TRBV14
TGTGCCAGCAGCGAGGGTAGAGAGCAGTACTTC,CASSEGREQYF,.,TRBJ2-7,TRBV9
TGTGCCAGCAGCAAACTGATCAGCGAACCCCGGGGAGAGACCCAGTACTTC,CASSKLISEPRGETQYF,.,TRBJ2-5,TRBV21-1
TGTGCCAGCAGTGACAGGTACGACTACGAGCAGTACTTC,CASSDRYDYEQYF,.,TRBJ2-7,TRBV6-1
TGCGCCAGCAGCGTGTCTTTCCAGAATGAGCAGTTCTTC,CASSVSFQNEQFF,.,TRBJ2-1,TRBV5-1
TGTGCCAGCAGCTTAGCGCTTCACAGGGGAGATGAGCAGTTCTTC,CASSLALHRGDEQFF,TRBD1,TRBJ2-1,TRBV7-6
TGTGCCAGCAGGGGCGGGACTGAAGCTTTCTTT,CASRGGTEAFF,.,TRBJ1-1,TRBV7-9
TGTGCCAGCAGCCCCGAGCGGGAATCCTACGAGCAGTACTTC,CASSPERESYEQYF,TRBD2,TRBJ2-7,TRBV13
TGTGCCAGCAGCCTGGACAGTCGGGAAAAACTGTTTTTT,CASSLDSREKLFF,.,TRBJ1-4,TRBV9
TGTGCCAGCAGCCCAACTAGAGGGGCCTCCAACTACGAGCAGTACTTC,CASSPTRGASNYEQYF,.,TRBJ2-7,TRBV7-9
TGTGCCAGCAGCTCCCCCACAGGGGCCATCACAGATACGCAGTATTTT,CASSSPTGAITDTQYF,TRBD1,TRBJ2-3,TRBV7-9
TGCGCCAGCAGCCAAGACCGGGACTCACTCAATGAGCAGTTCTTC,CASSQDRDSLNEQFF,.,TRBJ2-1,TRBV4-3